Below, 5 T cell receptor beta chains from the same sample are listed, as sequenced in a study of blood T cells in healthy people across ages. Sample-barcoded 5' priming and a J-beta primer mix drove a second PCR of about 6 to 12 cycles. Each CDR3 protein is one row after TCRdb ran MiXCR on the 5' RACE reads. The sample has under 2,000,000 distinct CDR3 sequences; approximately 50% are singletons. Sequences were obtained from blood. The receptor source for this set is a woman between 35 and 50 years old in good health.

V gene TRBV6-2 or TRBV6-3 combines with J gene TRBJ1-2; D unresolved. The CDR3 is 14 amino acids. The V end was cut by 5 bases, the J end by 2 bases, with 12 bases between. Germline values: CDR1 MNHEY, CDR2 SVGEGT. The CDR3 loop reads CASSDVAANYGYTF. As DNA, the CDR3 is TGTGCCAGCAGTGACGTGGCAGCAAACTATGGCTACACCTTC.

The chain joins TRBV20-1 to TRBJ1-2; no reliable D call. V dropped 0 bases and J dropped 7 bases, with 18 bases sitting between them. Germline loops: CDR1 DFQATT, CDR2 SNEGSKA (reference sequence). The CDR3 runs 15 residues. The CDR3: CSARDHALKEGGYTF. CDR3 in DNA: TGCAGTGCTAGAGATCACGCCCTAAAGGAAGGTGGCTACACCTTC.

The V gene is TRBV7-9, the J gene TRBJ1-2, with D maybe TRBD1 (6 bases). The CDR3 covers 15 residues. Between the trimmed V and J ends, which lost 5 bases and 3 bases, there was a span of 16 bases. Germline lookup yields CDR1 SEHNR and CDR2 FQNEAQ (reference sequence). As DNA, the CDR3 is TGTGCCAGCAGCGGACGACAGGAAATTTACTATGGCTACACCTTC. This sequence encodes CASSGRQEIYYGYTF.

The chain links TRBV7-2 to TRBJ1-6; D not certain. Germline V gives CDR1 SGHTA, CDR2 FQGNSA. V shed 10 bases and J shed 4 bases, with 11 bases lying between them. The CDR3 covers 13 residues. The CDR3 loop reads CANSQEYNSPLHF. CDR3 DNA sequence: TGTGCCAACTCCCAGGAATATAATTCACCCCTCCACTTT.

The chain has TRBV5-6 and TRBJ1-5; TRBD1 is a possible D gene (5 bases). The CDR3 is 15 amino acids. Germline-derived CDR1 and CDR2 are SGHDT and YYEEEE. Trimming removed 4 bases from V and 7 bases from J, with 18 bases in between. The CDR3 spells CASSRGGDSRQPQHF. The CDR3 bases are TGTGCCAGCAGCCGAGGAGGGGACTCCCGGCAGCCCCAGCATTTT.